Below, 30 T cell receptor beta chains from the same sample are listed, as sequenced in a study of cytomegalovirus exposure and HLA in healthy donors (dated 2017 in TCRdb). Library preparation was by the immunoSEQ multiplex PCR assay. A mixture of 60 forward primers for TCR Vbeta segments and 13 reverse primers for TCR Jbeta segments was used in the multiplex PCR. This is the immuneACCESS table as TCRdb keeps it, with only in-frame sequences that have V and J called. A part of the clones is gone; compared with another copy, unresolved V genes explain less than half, and the rest is unexplained. Counted in this sample were under 70,000 clones; over 75% of them appeared once. Approximately 5.4% of the sample comes from the top ten. The sequenced sample consisted of PBMCs. The receptors were sampled from a male donor in good health and CMV-seropositive.

This clone was found once. The chain recombines TRBV6-1 with TRBJ1-5; D gene unclear. Germline CDR1 MNHNS, CDR2 SASEGT. This CDR3 is built from 15 residues. Trimming pared 9 bases from V and 6 bases from J, leaving 21 bases between. The CDR3 here is CASDGTPSRSQPQHF. Here the CDR3 DNA reads TGTGCCAGTGATGGTACTCCAAGTCGTAGTCAGCCCCAGCATTTT.

The CDR3: CASSLEIATDTQYF. The CDR3 DNA is TGTGCCAGCAGCTTAGAAATTGCGACAGATACGCAGTATTTT. V is TRBV11-1 and J is TRBJ2-3; D is unresolved. The V end was cut by 1 base, the J end by 3 bases, with 8 bases between. This CDR3 is built from 14 residues. Per the germline V gene, CDR1 is SGHAT and CDR2 is FQDESV (reference sequence).

The chain links TRBV7-6 to TRBJ2-5; D gene ambiguous. Germline lookup yields CDR1 SGHVS and CDR2 FNYEAQ. The CDR3 loop spans 12 amino acids. Trimming cost V 5 bases and J 2 bases, with 6 bases left between them. The CDR3 sequence: CASSIYQETQYF. CDR3 in DNA: TGTGCCAGCAGCATTTATCAAGAGACCCAGTACTTC.

The DNA of the CDR3 is TGTGCTAGTGGTTTGGATCTCTACGAGCAGTACTTC. Translating it yields CASGLDLYEQYF. This sequence joins TRBV12-5 and TRBJ2-7; no firm D call. The CDR3 spans 12 residues. V was shortened by 1 base and J by 3 bases, with 4 bases between the two germline ends. The germline V gene has CDR1 LGHNT and CDR2 FRNRAP. Filled out from reference TRBV12-5 and TRBJ2-7, the complete variable domain reads DARVTQTPRHKVTEMGQEVTMRCQPILGHNTVFWYRQTMMQGLELLAYFRNRAPLDDSGMPKDRFSAEMPDATLATLKIQPSEPRDSAVYFCASGLDLYEQYFGPGTRLTVT.

The V call is TRBV29-1, the J call TRBJ1-2; D is unclear. The CDR3 has 18 residues. CDR1 and CDR2 from the germline V gene are SQVTM and ANQGSEA. V lost 0 bases to trimming and J lost 4 bases, with 24 bases between them. CDR3 sequence: CSVEDWVRPRNEGYGYTF. CDR3 DNA sequence: TGCAGCGTTGAAGACTGGGTAAGGCCCAGGAACGAAGGCTATGGCTACACCTTC.

The chain links TRBV27 to TRBJ1-1, with TRBD1 matching over 8 bases. V gave up 6 bases and J gave up 7 bases; unmatched junction bases: 19. CDR1 MNHEY and CDR2 SMNVEV come from the germline V gene (reference sequence). CDR3 length: 17 residues. This chain's CDR3 is CASSPTRRTGNIGEAFF. The DNA for the CDR3 is TGTGCCAGCAGCCCCACCCGGCGGACAGGGAATATTGGTGAAGCTTTCTTT.

This clone has more than one count but fewer than ten. An end of the junction differs from the germline gene, which may be a read error. The chain is built from TRBV7-9 and TRBJ1-2, with 7 positions matching TRBD1. CDR1 and CDR2 from the germline V gene are SEHNR and FQNEAQ (reference sequence). This CDR3 spans 15 amino acids. CDR3 DNA sequence: TGTTCCAGCAGCCGGGGGAGACAGGGAAACTATGGCTACACCTTC. Protein product: CSSSRGRQGNYGYTF.

This clone was counted between two and nine times. The J gene is TRBJ2-2, the V gene TRBV6-5, with 9 positions matching TRBD1. The CDR3 totals 15 residues. J was trimmed by 6 bases and V by 4 bases; bases with no gene match: 6. The germline CDR1 and CDR2 sequences are MNHEY and SVGAGI. CDR3 sequence reads: CASSFKQGAAGELFF. The CDR3 DNA reads as TGTGCCAGCAGTTTCAAACAGGGGGCCGCCGGGGAGCTGTTTTTT.

V gene TRBV5-1 combines with J gene TRBJ2-3; D may be TRBD1 (6 bases). The CDR3 runs to 14 residues. Per germline, CDR1 SGHRS and CDR2 YFSETQ. V lost 3 bases, J lost 6 bases, and 14 bases lay in between. In DNA, the CDR3 is TGCGCCAGCAGCTCGGGGCATCAGGGGGATACGCAGTATTTT. Protein sequence: CASSSGHQGDTQYF. The full variable domain, completed using reference TRBV5-1 and TRBJ2-3, is KAGVTQTPRYLIKTRGQQVTLSCSPISGHRSVSWYQQTPGQGLQFLFEYFSETQRNKGNFPGRFSGRQFSNSRSEMNVSTLELGDSALYLCASSSGHQGDTQYFGPGTRLTVL.

The chain is built from TRBV7-3 and TRBJ2-3; TRBD2 matches at 9 bases. Germline V gene lookup returns CDR1 SGHTA and CDR2 FQGTGA. Losses at the gene ends were 2 bases for V and 0 bases for J; bases not matched to a gene: 18. CDR3 size: 21 residues. The CDR3 reads CASSLSSLLAGWDVSTDTQYF. The CDR3 coding sequence is TGTGCCAGCAGCTTATCCTCCCTCCTAGCGGGGTGGGACGTCAGCACAGATACGCAGTATTTT.

The rearrangement joins TRBV7-9 to TRBJ1-2; D unclear. The CDR3 covers 16 residues. The V gene's germline CDR1 is SEHNR and CDR2 FQNEAQ (reference sequence). V lost 5 bases and J 0 bases, leaving 16 bases between the germline ends. Written as DNA, the CDR3 is TGTGCCAGCAGCCTCTGGGAGGTTAACCCTAACTATGGCTACACCTTC. Residues: CASSLWEVNPNYGYTF.

The chain recombines TRBV7-3 with TRBJ2-5; unclear D gene. Per germline, CDR1 SGHTA and CDR2 FQGTGA. The CDR3 contains 13 residues. The ends were cut back, 5 bases at V and 5 bases at J, with 12 bases in the middle. In nucleotides, the CDR3 is TGTGCCAGCAGCCCACCCGGTTCCGAGACCCAGTACTTC. The encoded protein is CASSPPGSETQYF. The complete variable domain, with remaining parts taken from reference TRBV7-3 and TRBJ2-5, reads GAGVSQTPSNKVTEKGKYVELRCDPISGHTALYWYRQSLGQGPEFLIYFQGTGAADDSGLPNDRFFAVRPEGSVSTLKIQRTERGDSAVYLCASSPPGSETQYFGPGTRLLVL.

This clone was found once. The J gene is TRBJ1-5, the V gene TRBV27; D not certain. This CDR3 is built from 13 residues. Trimming removed 3 bases from V and 1 base from J, with 4 bases in between. CDR1 is MNHEY, CDR2 SMNVEV, per germline (reference sequence). CDR3 sequence reads: CASSFSSNQPQHF. The CDR3 DNA reads TGTGCCAGCAGTTTCTCCAGCAATCAGCCCCAGCATTTT.

This rearrangement joins TRBV13 to TRBJ2-1; 8 bases agree with TRBD1. Germline-derived CDR1 and CDR2 are PRHDT and FYEKMQ (reference sequence). V was clipped by 3 bases and J by 7 bases; unmatched bases: 8. The CDR3 length is 15 residues. CDR3 DNA sequence: TGTGCCAGCAGCTTTGTGGCAGGGGGCTGGAATGAGCAGTTCTTC. Translating gives CASSFVAGGWNEQFF.

V is TRBV2 and J is TRBJ1-6, with D tentatively TRBD1 (6 bases). V shed 1 base and J shed 0 bases, with 16 bases lying between them. Germline V CDR1 and CDR2: SNHLY, FYNNEI. The length of the CDR3 is 19 residues. The CDR3 spells CASSEGGRQVGSYNSPLHF. The CDR3 DNA follows: TGTGCCAGCAGTGAAGGTGGGAGACAGGTTGGCTCCTATAATTCACCCCTCCACTTT.

J is TRBJ1-2 and V is TRBV30; 8 positions match TRBD1. CDR1 is GTSNPN and CDR2 is SVGIG in the germline V gene (reference sequence). There are 13 residues in the CDR3. The V and J ends lost 1 base and 7 bases, in that order; junction bases with no gene match: 5. DNA of the CDR3: TGTGCCTGGAGTGCCGACAGGGGTCGTGGCTACACCTTC. Protein: CAWSADRGRGYTF.

The V call is TRBV10-3, the J call TRBJ1-5, with a possible D match to TRBD1 (6 bases). CDR1 is ENHRY, CDR2 SYGVKD, per germline. The germline V and J ends were trimmed by 4 bases and 7 bases, with 14 bases remaining between them. This CDR3 comprises 14 residues. CDR3 nucleotides: TGTGCCATCAGTGTAATACAGGGCGGCCAGCCCCAGCATTTT. Its protein product is CAISVIQGGQPQHF.

The chain employs TRBV28 and TRBJ2-7; 7 positions agree with TRBD1. Germline trimming cut 7 bases from V and 1 base from J; bases unmatched to any gene: 10. The length of the CDR3 is 15 residues. CDR1 and CDR2 from the germline V gene are MDHEN and SYDVKM. This chain's CDR3 is CASNIDREISYEQYF. CDR3 DNA sequence: TGTGCCAGCAACATAGACAGGGAAATTTCCTACGAGCAGTACTTC.

This chain connects TRBV9 to TRBJ1-6; D is possibly TRBD1 (5 bases). V lost 4 bases to trimming and J lost 13 bases, with 18 bases between them. Germline-derived CDR1 and CDR2 are SGDLS and YYNGEE. The CDR3 loop spans 14 amino acids. CDR3 in amino acids: CASSPFQGTNPLHF. CDR3 nucleotides: TGTGCCAGCAGCCCTTTCCAGGGAACTAATCCCCTCCACTTT.

This clone was observed a few times. The V and J genes are TRBV25-1 and TRBJ2-7, with 11 bases that match TRBD1. The CDR3 totals 16 residues. J was trimmed by 2 bases and V by 3 bases; bases with no gene match: 6. The germline V gene encodes CDR1 MGHDK and CDR2 SYGVNS. CDR3 in DNA: TGTGCCAGCAGTGAGTCCGGGACAGGGGGGACCTACGAGCAGTACTTC. It encodes CASSESGTGGTYEQYF.

The genes are TRBV7-2 and TRBJ2-1, with 14 positions matching TRBD2. The trim removed 4 bases at V and 10 bases at J, leaving 6 bases unmatched. The length of the CDR3 is 15 residues. CDR1 and CDR2 (germline): SGHTA, FQGNSA. CDR3: CASSSTSGGAKEQFF. CDR3 sequence (DNA): TGTGCCAGCAGCTCGACTAGCGGGGGGGCGAAAGAGCAGTTCTTC.

This clone was picked up a small number of times. The J gene is TRBJ1-1, the V gene TRBV27; 8 bases agree with TRBD1. Germline V lookup: CDR1 MNHEY, CDR2 SMNVEV (reference sequence). V was pared by 7 bases and J by 3 bases, with 7 bases of the junction left unmatched. The length of the CDR3 is 14 residues. CDR3 amino acids: CASTAGGWDTEAFF. The CDR3 DNA reads TGTGCCAGCACGGCAGGGGGCTGGGACACTGAAGCTTTCTTT.

This chain links TRBV7-2 with TRBJ2-1, with 13 positions matching TRBD2. The CDR3 has 15 amino acids. Germline V gene lookup returns CDR1 SGHTA and CDR2 FQGNSA. V trimming: 2 bases; J trimming: 9 bases; junction bases outside the gene matches: 4. CDR3 DNA sequence: TGTGCCAGCAGCTTAACTAGCGGGGGGGCCGGTGAGCAGTTCTTC. As protein: CASSLTSGGAGEQFF.

CDR3 coding DNA: TGTGCCAGCAGCTACGGAGCCGGGGAGCTGTTTTTT. Its protein is CASSYGAGELFF. The chain employs TRBV7-2 and TRBJ2-2; no reliable D call. This CDR3 has 12 amino acids. Trimming left V 4 bases short and J 6 bases short, with 6 bases between. Germline V CDR1 and CDR2: SGHTA, FQGNSA. Full variable domain (missing parts from reference TRBV7-2 and TRBJ2-2): GAGVSQSPSNKVTEKGKDVELRCDPISGHTALYWYRQSLGQGLEFLIYFQGNSAPDKSGLPSDRFSAERTGGSVSTLTIQRTQQEDSAVYLCASSYGAGELFFGEGSRLTVL.

This clone showed up just once. V and J are TRBV5-6 and TRBJ1-1; TRBD1 matches at 7 bases. J was trimmed by 11 bases and V by 4 bases; bases with no gene match: 17. Germline V gene data show CDR1 as SGHDT and CDR2 as YYEEEE. This CDR3 comprises 15 residues. CDR3 protein: CASSPDRVMDFSAFF. The CDR3 nucleotides are TGTGCCAGCAGCCCTGACAGGGTGATGGACTTCTCCGCTTTCTTT.

The chain couples TRBV7-2 to TRBJ1-5, with a possible D match to TRBD1 (5 bases). V was clipped by 5 bases and J by 1 base, with 15 bases between them. Germline CDR1 reads SGHTA; CDR2 reads FQGNSA. CDR3 length: 16 amino acids. The CDR3 DNA reads TGTGCCAGCAGCAAAAGGAGACAGAAGAGCAATCAGCCCCAGCATTTT. The encoded protein is CASSKRRQKSNQPQHF.

This clone has a handful of counts. The gene calls are TRBV6-6 and TRBJ1-1; D is perhaps TRBD1 (6 bases). Trimming took 4 bases from V and 3 from J, leaving 18 bases between them. Germline lookup yields CDR1 MNHNY and CDR2 SVGAGI (reference sequence). This CDR3 has 16 amino acids. CDR3 loop: CASSLRPGAEYTEAFF. CDR3 nucleotides: TGTGCCAGCAGTTTAAGACCAGGGGCGGAATACACTGAAGCTTTCTTT.

The chain joins TRBV2 to TRBJ2-7; possibly TRBD2 for D (7 bases). The CDR3 covers 15 residues. Trimming removed 10 bases at V and 2 bases at J, with 21 bases between. Germline-derived CDR1 and CDR2 are SNHLY and FYNNEI. CDR3 sequence (DNA): TGTGCCACCCCGCACCCACTGCGGGGGCCCTACGAGCAGTACTTC. Amino acid sequence: CATPHPLRGPYEQYF.

V usage is TRBV4-3 and J usage is TRBJ1-2; TRBD1 matches at 9 bases. The ends lost 4 bases at V and 7 bases at J; junction bases unmatched: 7. This CDR3 spans 14 amino acids. CDR1 LGHNA and CDR2 YSLEER come from the germline V gene. CDR3 loop: CASSRTGVEGGYTF. For the CDR3, the DNA is TGCGCCAGCAGCCGGACAGGGGTAGAGGGTGGCTACACCTTC.

This clone has only one observation. V gene TRBV7-8 combines with J gene TRBJ2-2; the D gene is possibly TRBD2 (6 bases). Germline V lookup: CDR1 SGHVS, CDR2 FQNEAQ. This CDR3 has 17 residues. V shed 5 bases and J shed 1 base, with 17 bases lying between them. The CDR3 is CASSRTPGTGNTGELFF. In DNA, the CDR3 is TGTGCCAGCAGCCGGACTCCCGGGACTGGGAACACCGGGGAGCTGTTTTTT.